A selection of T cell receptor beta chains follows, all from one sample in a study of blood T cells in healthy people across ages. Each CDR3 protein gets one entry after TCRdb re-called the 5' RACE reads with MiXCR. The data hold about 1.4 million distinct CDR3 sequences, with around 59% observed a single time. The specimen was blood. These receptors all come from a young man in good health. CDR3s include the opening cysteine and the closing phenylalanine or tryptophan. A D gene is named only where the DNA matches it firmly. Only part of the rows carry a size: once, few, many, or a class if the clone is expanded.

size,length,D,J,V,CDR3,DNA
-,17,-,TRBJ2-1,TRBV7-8,CASSLEYGGGRGNEQFF,TGTGCCAGCAGCTTAGAGTATGGGGGCGGGAGAGGGAATGAGCAGTTCTTC
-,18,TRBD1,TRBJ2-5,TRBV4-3,CASSQRRGQQGAKNEQYF,TGCGCCAGCAGCCAACGCAGGGGGCAACAGGGGGCAAAAAATGAGCAGTACTTC
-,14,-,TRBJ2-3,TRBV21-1,CASRGLVELDTQYF,TGTGCCAGCAGGGGACTAGTGGAGCTAGATACGCAGTATTTT
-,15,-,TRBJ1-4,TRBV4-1,CASSPGDRDNEKLFF,TGCGCCAGCAGCCCCGGGGATCGGGATAATGAAAAACTGTTTTTT
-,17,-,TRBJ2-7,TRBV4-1,CASSQDSQALTTYEQYF,TGCGCCAGCAGCCAAGATTCTCAGGCGCTCACCACTTACGAGCAGTACTTC
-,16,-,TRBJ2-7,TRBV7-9,CASSSVLAQGPYEQYF,TGTGCCAGCAGTTCCGTTCTAGCGCAGGGCCCCTACGAGCAGTACTTC
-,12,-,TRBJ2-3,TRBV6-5,CASSRYGDTQYF,TGTGCCAGCTCGCGGTATGGAGATACGCAGTATTTT
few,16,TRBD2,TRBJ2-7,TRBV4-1,CASSPGLAVGINEQYF,TGCGCCAGCAGCCCAGGACTAGCGGTGGGGATCAACGAGCAGTACTTC
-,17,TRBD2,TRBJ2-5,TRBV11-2,CASSLFPGRGNQETQYF,TGTGCCAGCAGCTTGTTTCCCGGGAGGGGGAACCAAGAGACCCAGTACTTC
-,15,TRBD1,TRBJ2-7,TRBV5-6,CASNLRDRAVDEQYF,TGTGCCAGCAATCTAAGGGACAGGGCCGTAGACGAGCAGTACTTC
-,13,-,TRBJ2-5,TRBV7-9,CASSNPWDGEQYF,TGTGCCAGCAGCAACCCCTGGGATGGTGAGCAGTACTTC
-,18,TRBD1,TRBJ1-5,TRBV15,CATSRAGTGDDSNQPQHF,TGTGCCACCAGCAGAGCAGGGACAGGGGACGATAGCAATCAGCCCCAGCATTTT
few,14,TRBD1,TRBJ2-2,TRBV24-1,CATSDVTGAGELFF,TGTGCCACCAGTGATGTCACAGGGGCCGGGGAGCTGTTTTTT
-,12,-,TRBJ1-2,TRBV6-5,CASSFNLYGYTF,TGTGCCAGCAGTTTCAACCTCTATGGCTACACCTTC
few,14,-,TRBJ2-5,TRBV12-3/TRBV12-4,CASSLVGGVETQYF,TGTGCCAGCAGTTTGGTGGGGGGCGTAGAGACCCAGTACTTC
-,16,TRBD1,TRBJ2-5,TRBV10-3,CAISESTGARQETQYF,TGTGCCATCAGTGAGTCGACAGGGGCCCGCCAAGAGACCCAGTACTTC
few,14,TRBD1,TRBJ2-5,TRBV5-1,CASSPGQVGETQYF,TGCGCCAGCAGCCCAGGACAGGTCGGAGAGACCCAGTACTTC
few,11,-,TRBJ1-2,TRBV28,CASGDLYGYTF,TGTGCCAGCGGGGACCTATATGGCTACACCTTC
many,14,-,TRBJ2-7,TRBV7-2,CASRGTPTSYEQYF,TGTGCCAGCAGGGGAACCCCAACCTCCTACGAGCAGTACTTC
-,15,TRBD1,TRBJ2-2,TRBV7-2,CASSSWTGRAGELFF,TGTGCCAGCAGCTCGTGGACAGGGCGGGCCGGGGAGCTGTTTTTT
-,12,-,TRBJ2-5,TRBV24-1,CATGQGGKTQYF,TGTGCCACCGGTCAGGGTGGTAAGACCCAGTACTTC
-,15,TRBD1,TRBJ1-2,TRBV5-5,CASSLAGTGGYGYTF,TGTGCCAGCAGCCTCGCCGGGACAGGGGGATATGGCTACACCTTC
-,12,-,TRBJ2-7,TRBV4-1,CASSRRAGEQYF,TGCGCCAGCAGCCGGAGGGCGGGAGAGCAGTACTTC
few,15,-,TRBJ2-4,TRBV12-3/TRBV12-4,CASRTSGNQRDIQYF,TGTGCCAGCAGGACCTCCGGCAATCAGAGAGACATTCAGTACTTC
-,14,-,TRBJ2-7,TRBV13,CASNQAGDAYEQYF,TGTGCCAGCAACCAGGCAGGGGACGCCTACGAGCAGTACTTC
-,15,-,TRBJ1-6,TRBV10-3,CAISESILLGTPLHF,TGTGCCATCAGTGAGTCGATTCTACTCGGGACACCCCTCCACTTT
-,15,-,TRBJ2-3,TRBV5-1,CASSLGVDPTDTQYF,TGCGCCAGCAGCTTGGGGGTTGATCCCACAGATACGCAGTATTTT
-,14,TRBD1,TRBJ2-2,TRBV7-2,CASSSGTGDGELFF,TGTGCCAGCAGCTCCGGGACAGGGGACGGGGAGCTGTTTTTT
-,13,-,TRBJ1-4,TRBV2,CASTRDGNEKLFF,TGTGCCAGCACCAGGGACGGGAATGAAAAACTGTTTTTT
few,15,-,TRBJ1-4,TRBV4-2,CASSQESPSHEKLFF,TGTGCCAGCAGCCAAGAGTCTCCCAGTCATGAAAAACTGTTTTTT
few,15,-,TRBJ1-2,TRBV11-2,CASSLGPTENYGYTF,TGTGCCAGCAGCTTAGGCCCAACAGAAAACTATGGCTACACCTTC
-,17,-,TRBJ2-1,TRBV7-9,CASSLYPSAASLDEQFF,TGTGCCAGCAGTTTATACCCTTCAGCGGCATCATTGGATGAGCAGTTCTTC
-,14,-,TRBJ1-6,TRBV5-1,CASSLESGTSPLHF,TGCGCCAGCAGCTTGGAATCAGGGACATCACCCCTCCACTTT
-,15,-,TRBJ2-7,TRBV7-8,CASSLLGSGAYEQYF,TGTGCCAGCAGCTTATTGGGTAGCGGAGCCTACGAGCAGTACTTC
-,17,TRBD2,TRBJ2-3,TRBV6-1,CASSSTSGGVVTDTQYF,TGTGCCAGCAGCAGTACTAGCGGGGGGGTTGTCACAGATACGCAGTATTTT
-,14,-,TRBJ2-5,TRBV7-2,CASSLEAPEETQYF,TGTGCCAGCAGCTTAGAGGCCCCGGAGGAGACCCAGTACTTC
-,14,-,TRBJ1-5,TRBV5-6,CASSLTGGDQPQHF,TGTGCCAGCAGCTTAACCGGGGGGGATCAGCCCCAGCATTTT
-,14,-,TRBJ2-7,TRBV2,CASRAPGRDYEQYF,TGTGCCAGCAGAGCTCCGGGTCGCGACTACGAGCAGTACTTC
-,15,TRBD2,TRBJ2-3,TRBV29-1,CSVVLAGGPRDTQYF,TGCAGCGTTGTACTAGCGGGAGGGCCGAGAGATACGCAGTATTTT
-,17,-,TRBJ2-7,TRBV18,CASSPPSGARIRYEQYF,TGTGCCAGCTCACCACCTTCGGGGGCTCGAATTCGGTACGAGCAGTACTTC
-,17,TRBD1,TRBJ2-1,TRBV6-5,CASSYSNRDRFYNEQFF,TGTGCCAGCAGTTACTCCAACAGGGACAGATTCTACAATGAGCAGTTCTTC